These 27 T cell receptor gamma chains share one sample of origin, sequenced in a study of fetal and pediatric gammadelta thymocytes. TCRdb fed the reads into CATT to redo clone calling. The sample records several hundred gamma-chain clones, more than 3% being singletons. The sequenced sample consisted of non-Vgamma9Vdelta2 gamma-delta T cells from the thymus. Subset: CD3+gammadeltaTCR+ thymocytes not co-expressing Vgamma9 and Vdelta2. The receptors shown here come from a child who underwent cardiac surgery and was recorded as healthy.

By sample share, this clone is large (0.1 to 1%). The chain carries TRGV10 and TRGJ1 or TRGJ2. TRGV10 counts as an open reading frame of uncertain function. Trimming removed 8 bases from V and 4 bases from J; junction bases left unmatched: 12. The CDR3 length is 14 residues. The CDR3 region has the DNA TGTGCTGCGTGGGATTATAAGAGATATTATAAGAAACTCTTT. This translates into CAAWDYKRYYKKLF.

This clone is classed as large. V usage is TRGV3 and J usage is TRGJ1 or TRGJ2. The junction had 2 bases not matched to a gene; V was cut back by 3 bases and J by 3 bases. The CDR3 contains 12 residues. Germline V lookup: CDR1 VTNTFY, CDR2 YDVSTARD (reference sequence). DNA of the CDR3: TGTGCCACCTGGGACCTTTATTATAAGAAACTCTTT. It yields the protein CATWDLYYKKLF.

By share, this clone counts as large. The chain combines TRGV9 with TRGJ1 or TRGJ2. Germline lookup yields CDR1 GITISATS and CDR2 ISYDGTV (reference sequence). The CDR3 loop spans 13 amino acids. The trim removed 2 bases at V and 3 bases at J, leaving 4 bases unmatched. CDR3 in DNA: TGTGCCTTGTGGGAGGCGCGTTATTATAAGAAACTCTTT. It codes for CALWEARYYKKLF.

Regarding this clone: TCRdb assigns this DNA the protein of a much larger clone, which departs from its translation at residue 2; this likely reflects a read error, and the protein shown comes from translating the DNA. The chain uses TRGV8 and TRGJ1 or TRGJ2. Germline CDR1 is VENAVY and CDR2 is YDSYNSRV. The CDR3 has 11 amino acids. CDR3 DNA sequence: TGTACCACCTGGGATGAGGAGGGGAAACTCTTT. Protein product: CTTWDEEGKLF.

Sample share makes this clone large. The chain couples TRGV8 to TRGJ1 or TRGJ2. The CDR3 is 15 amino acids. Germline CDR1 reads VENAVY; CDR2 reads YDSYNSRV. Unmatched junction bases numbered 14, after V lost 4 bases and J lost 5 bases. The CDR3 loop reads CATWDFLCGNYKKLF. The CDR3 coding sequence is TGTGCCACCTGGGACTTTTTGTGTGGGAATTATAAGAAACTCTTT.

Sample share makes this clone medium-sized. The chain carries TRGV3 and TRGJ1 or TRGJ2. The V and J ends lost 0 bases and 4 bases, in that order; junction bases with no gene match: 3. The CDR3 is made up of 13 amino acids. Germline CDR1 and CDR2: VTNTFY and YDVSTARD (reference sequence). In nucleotides, the CDR3 is TGTGCCACCTGGGACAGGCAATATTATAAGAAACTCTTT. Its protein product is CATWDRQYYKKLF.

By share of the sample, this clone is medium-sized. J is TRGJP2 and V is TRGV8. Germline V lookup: CDR1 VENAVY, CDR2 YDSYNSRV. The CDR3 is 12 amino acids. Losses at the gene ends were 2 bases for V and 7 bases for J; bases not matched to a gene: 1. The CDR3 bases are TGTGCCACCTGGGATAATGATTGGATCAAGACGTTT. It yields the protein CATWDNDWIKTF.

This clone qualifies as medium-sized (0.01 to 0.1%). The chain joins TRGV4 to TRGJ1 or TRGJ2. The CDR3 has 16 amino acids. With V trimmed by 1 base and J by 0 bases, 9 bases remained unmatched. Germline CDR1 and CDR2: EGSTGY and YDSYTSSV. The CDR3 DNA reads as TGTGCCACCTGGGATGGTACCCCACAGAATTATTATAAGAAACTCTTT. Protein: CATWDGTPQNYYKKLF.

This clone is large (0.1 to 1%) in the sample. This chain links TRGV9 with TRGJ1 or TRGJ2. Germline CDR1 GITISATS, CDR2 ISYDGTV (reference sequence). J gave up 0 bases and V 0 bases, and 8 bases lay outside the gene matches. CDR3 length: 16 residues. CDR3 loop: CALWEVAVGNYYKKLF. CDR3 DNA sequence: TGTGCCTTGTGGGAGGTGGCGGTAGGGAATTATTATAAGAAACTCTTT.

In its sample, this clone is large. The chain recombines TRGV9 with TRGJ1 or TRGJ2. Germline-derived CDR1 and CDR2 are GITISATS and ISYDGTV (reference sequence). V dropped 0 bases and J dropped 3; count of bases not matched to a gene: 8. There are 15 residues in the CDR3. This CDR3 is CALWEVIGSYYKKLF. DNA for the CDR3: TGTGCCTTGTGGGAGGTGATAGGTAGTTATTATAAGAAACTCTTT.

Within the sample, this clone is large. V is TRGV8 and J is TRGJ1 or TRGJ2. The CDR3 length is 11 residues. V shed 2 bases, J shed 8 bases, and the junction held 3 bases outside the gene matches. Germline assignment: CDR1 VENAVY and CDR2 YDSYNSRV. CDR3 in DNA: TGTGCCACCTGGGATATTAATAAGAAACTCTTT. Amino acid sequence: CATWDINKKLF.

This clone is judged medium-sized (0.01 to 0.1%). The rearrangement uses TRGV3 and TRGJ1 or TRGJ2. V lost 1 base and J lost 3; bases outside the gene matches: 6. Germline loops: CDR1 VTNTFY, CDR2 YDVSTARD (reference sequence). The CDR3 is 14 amino acids. The CDR3 DNA is TGTGCCACCTGGGACAGAAGGCTTTATTATAAGAAACTCTTT. It codes for CATWDRRLYYKKLF.

The chain employs TRGV8 and TRGJ1 or TRGJ2. The CDR3 extends over 12 amino acids. Losses at the gene ends were 0 bases for V and 7 bases for J; bases not matched to a gene: 3. Looked up from germline, CDR1 is VENAVY and CDR2 is YDSYNSRV. The CDR3 region is CATWDRPYKKLF. The CDR3 nucleotides are TGTGCCACCTGGGATAGGCCCTATAAGAAACTCTTT.

About this clone: A much larger clonotype is one base distant, so this may be a read error. The gene calls are TRGV8 and TRGJP1. The junction had 14 bases not matched to a gene; V was cut back by 3 bases and J by 7 bases. Germline CDR1 and CDR2: VENAVY and YDSYNSRV. This CDR3 has 16 amino acids. This CDR3 reads CATWDEEGAIGWFKIF. The CDR3 DNA follows: TGTGCCACCTGGGATGAAGAGGGAGCTATTGGTTGGTTCAAGATATTT.

This clone occurred a few times. It is likely a read error: a sequence one base away is far more abundant. The gene calls are TRGV3 and TRGJP1. This CDR3 has 15 amino acids. Looked up from germline, CDR1 is VTNTFY and CDR2 is YDVSTARD (reference sequence). As DNA, the CDR3 is TGTACCACCTGGGACAGGCTTCTTACTGGTTGGTTCAAGATATTT. This sequence encodes CTTWDRLLTGWFKIF.

As concerns this clone: This likely traces to a read error, being one base from a far larger clone. V is TRGV5 and J is TRGJP2. The CDR3 extends over 17 amino acids. Germline CDR1 and CDR2: VINAFY and YDVSNSKD. The CDR3 sequence is CATWDRPGYSSDLIKTF. The CDR3 bases are TGTGCCACCTGGGACAGGCCGGGATATAGTAGTGATTTGATCAAGACGTTT.

This clone counts as medium-sized (0.01 to 0.1%). The gene calls are TRGV2 and TRGJ1 or TRGJ2. Germline values: CDR1 EGSNGY, CDR2 YDSYNSKV. The CDR3 is made up of 14 amino acids. The junction had 3 bases not matched to a gene; V was cut back by 0 bases and J by 1 base. The CDR3: CATWDGQNYYKKLF. The CDR3 DNA reads as TGTGCCACCTGGGACGGGCAAAATTATTATAAGAAACTCTTT.

In its sample, this clone is medium-sized (0.01 to 0.1%). The chain employs TRGV2 and TRGJ1 or TRGJ2. The CDR3 contains 14 residues. Germline V gene sequence: CDR1 EGSNGY, CDR2 YDSYNSKV. Trimming removed 0 bases from V and 8 bases from J; junction bases left unmatched: 10. Written as DNA, the CDR3 is TGTGCCACCTGGGACGGGCGAGGGCACGATAAGAAACTCTTT. Its translation: CATWDGRGHDKKLF.

This clone is termed medium-sized (0.01 to 0.1%). The V gene is TRGV2, the J gene TRGJP2. The CDR3 loop spans 17 amino acids. Germline loops: CDR1 EGSNGY, CDR2 YDSYNSKV. The J segment lost 2 bases and the V segment lost 0 bases, leaving 9 bases of the junction unmatched. In DNA, the CDR3 is TGTGCCACCTGGGACGGGCCGATTTTGAGTAGTGATTGGATCAAGACGTTT. Translating it yields CATWDGPILSSDWIKTF.

This clone counts as medium-sized. The rearrangement links TRGV8 to TRGJ1 or TRGJ2. Germline V lookup: CDR1 VENAVY, CDR2 YDSYNSRV. The ends lost 9 bases at V and 0 bases at J; junction bases unmatched: 2. The CDR3 has 11 residues. Written as DNA, the CDR3 is TGTGCCACCGTGAATTATTATAAGAAACTCTTT. This gives the protein CATVNYYKKLF.

This clone qualifies as large. V and J are TRGV9 and TRGJ1 or TRGJ2. CDR1 is GITISATS and CDR2 is ISYDGTV in the germline V gene (reference sequence). Trimming took 0 bases from V and 10 from J; bases not matched to a gene: 3. CDR3 length: 11 residues. Here the CDR3 reads CALWEVEKKLF. The CDR3 DNA reads TGTGCCTTGTGGGAGGTGGAGAAGAAACTCTTT.

By sample fraction, this clone is large. Other nucleotide sequences in the sample specify the same CDR3. The genes are TRGV3 and TRGJP2. Germline trimming cut 0 bases from V and 2 bases from J; bases unmatched to any gene: 12. This CDR3 has 18 residues. The germline CDR1 and CDR2 sequences are VTNTFY and YDVSTARD (reference sequence). CDR3 DNA sequence: TGTGCCACCTGGGACAGGCCCCCGAATGGAAGTAGTGATTGGATCAAGACGTTT. Translation gives CATWDRPPNGSSDWIKTF.

This clone is large. The same CDR3 arises from other DNA sequences in this sample as well. This rearrangement joins TRGV2 to TRGJ1 or TRGJ2. The germline CDR1 and CDR2 sequences are EGSNGY and YDSYNSKV. J lost 4 bases, V lost 2 bases, and 5 bases had no gene match. The CDR3 runs to 13 residues. The CDR3 region has the DNA TGTGCCACCTGGGACGACCTCTATTATAAGAAACTCTTT. It specifies CATWDDLYYKKLF.

This clone is classed as medium-sized. This chain joins TRGV8 and TRGJ1 or TRGJ2. Trimming took 3 bases from V and 7 from J; bases not matched to a gene: 3. There are 11 residues in the CDR3. CDR1 VENAVY and CDR2 YDSYNSRV come from the germline V gene. This CDR3 is CATWDHYKKLF. The CDR3 bases are TGTGCCACCTGGGATCACTATAAGAAACTCTTT.

This clone is categorized as large (0.1 to 1%). The chain has TRGV2 and TRGJP1. The trim removed 6 bases at V and 1 base at J, leaving 8 bases unmatched. This CDR3 contains 15 residues. Germline CDR1 and CDR2: EGSNGY and YDSYNSKV. Here the CDR3 DNA reads TGTGCCACCTGGTCCTATGTTACCACTGGTTGGTTCAAGATATTT. It yields the protein CATWSYVTTGWFKIF.

This clone has just a few counts. The rearrangement uses TRGV3 and TRGJ1 or TRGJ2. This CDR3 region has 13 residues. J lost 3 bases, V lost 2 bases, and 4 bases had no gene match. CDR1 and CDR2 (germline): VTNTFY, YDVSTARD (reference sequence). In DNA, the CDR3 is TGTGCCACCTGGGACACCCCTTATTATAAGAAACTCTTT. Translating gives CATWDTPYYKKLF.

This clone was found a few times. A much larger clone sits a single nucleotide away, making a read error possible. The chain couples TRGV5 to TRGJ1 or TRGJ2. Germline V gene lookup returns CDR1 VINAFY and CDR2 YDVSNSKD. This CDR3 has 14 residues. Written as DNA, the CDR3 is TGTGCCATCTGGGACAGGCGAACAGGTTATAAGAAACTCTTT. It is translated as CAIWDRRTGYKKLF.